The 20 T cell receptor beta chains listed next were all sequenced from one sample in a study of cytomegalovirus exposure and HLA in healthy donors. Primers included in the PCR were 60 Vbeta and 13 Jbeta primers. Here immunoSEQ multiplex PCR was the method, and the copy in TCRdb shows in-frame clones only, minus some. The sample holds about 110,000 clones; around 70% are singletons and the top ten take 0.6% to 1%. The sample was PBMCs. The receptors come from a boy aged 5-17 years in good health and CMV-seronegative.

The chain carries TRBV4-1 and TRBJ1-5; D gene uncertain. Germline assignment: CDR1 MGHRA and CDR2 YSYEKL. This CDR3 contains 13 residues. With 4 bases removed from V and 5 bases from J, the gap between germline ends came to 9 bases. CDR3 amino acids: CASSLFGDQPQHF. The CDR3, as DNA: TGCGCCAGCAGCCTCTTCGGGGATCAGCCCCAGCATTTT.

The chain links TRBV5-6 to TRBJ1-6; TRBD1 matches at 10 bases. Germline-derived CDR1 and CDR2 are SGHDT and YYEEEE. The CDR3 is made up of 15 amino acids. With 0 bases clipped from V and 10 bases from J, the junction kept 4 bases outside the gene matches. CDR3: CASSLGDRGESPLHF. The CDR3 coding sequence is TGTGCCAGCAGCTTGGGGGACAGGGGAGAGTCACCCCTCCACTTT.

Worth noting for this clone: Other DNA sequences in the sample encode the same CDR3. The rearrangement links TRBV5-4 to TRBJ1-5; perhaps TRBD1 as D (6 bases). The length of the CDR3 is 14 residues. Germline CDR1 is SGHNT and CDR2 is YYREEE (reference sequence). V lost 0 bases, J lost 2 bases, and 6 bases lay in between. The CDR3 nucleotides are TGTGCCAGCAGCTTGGCAGGGGGCAATCAGCCCCAGCATTTT. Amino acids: CASSLAGGNQPQHF.

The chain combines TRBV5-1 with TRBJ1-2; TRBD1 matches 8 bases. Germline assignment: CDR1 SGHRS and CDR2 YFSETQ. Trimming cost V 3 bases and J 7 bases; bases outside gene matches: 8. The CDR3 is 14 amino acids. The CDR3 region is CASSWEDRVFGYTF. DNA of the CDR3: TGCGCCAGCAGCTGGGAGGACAGGGTGTTTGGCTACACCTTC. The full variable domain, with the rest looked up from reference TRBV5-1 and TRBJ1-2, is KAGVTQTPRYLIKTRGQQVTLSCSPISGHRSVSWYQQTPGQGLQFLFEYFSETQRNKGNFPGRFSGRQFSNSRSEMNVSTLELGDSALYLCASSWEDRVFGYTFGSGTRLTVV.

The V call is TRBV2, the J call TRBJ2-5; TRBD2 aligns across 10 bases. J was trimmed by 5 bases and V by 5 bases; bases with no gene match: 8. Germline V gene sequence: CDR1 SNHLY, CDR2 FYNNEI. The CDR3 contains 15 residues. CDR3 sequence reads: CASSFRLAGEETQYF. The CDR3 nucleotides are TGTGCCAGCAGTTTCCGGCTAGCGGGAGAGGAGACCCAGTACTTC.

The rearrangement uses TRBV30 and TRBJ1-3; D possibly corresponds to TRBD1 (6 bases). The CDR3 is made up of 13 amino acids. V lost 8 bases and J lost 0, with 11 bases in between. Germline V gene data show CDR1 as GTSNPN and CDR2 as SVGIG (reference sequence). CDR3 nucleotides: TGTGCCGGTCAGGGGATCTCTGGAAACACCATATATTTT. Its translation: CAGQGISGNTIYF.

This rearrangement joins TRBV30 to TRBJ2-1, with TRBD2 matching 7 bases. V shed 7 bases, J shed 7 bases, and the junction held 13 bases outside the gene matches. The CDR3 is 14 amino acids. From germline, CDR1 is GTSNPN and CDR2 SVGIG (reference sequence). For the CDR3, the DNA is TGTGCCTCATGGGAGGGCGGGCGCGGGAATGAGCAGTTCTTC. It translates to CASWEGGRGNEQFF.

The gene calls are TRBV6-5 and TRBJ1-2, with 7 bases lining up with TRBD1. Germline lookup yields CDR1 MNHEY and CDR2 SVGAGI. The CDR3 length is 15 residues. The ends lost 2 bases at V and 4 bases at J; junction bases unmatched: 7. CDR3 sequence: CASSYKRTGVYGYTF. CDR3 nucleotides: TGTGCCAGCAGTTACAAGCGGACAGGAGTCTATGGCTACACCTTC.

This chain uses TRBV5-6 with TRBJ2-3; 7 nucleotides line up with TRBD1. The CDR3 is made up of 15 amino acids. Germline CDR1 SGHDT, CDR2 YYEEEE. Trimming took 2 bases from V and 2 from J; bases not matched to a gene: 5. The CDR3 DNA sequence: TGTGCCAGCAGCTTCGGACAGGACCTCACAGATACGCAGTATTTT. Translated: CASSFGQDLTDTQYF.

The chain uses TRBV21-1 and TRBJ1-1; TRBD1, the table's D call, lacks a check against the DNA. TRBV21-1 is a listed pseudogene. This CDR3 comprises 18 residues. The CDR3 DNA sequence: TGTGCCAGCAGCAAAGACCCCGGGACAGGGAGAGGGAACACTGAAGCTTTCTTT. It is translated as CASSKDPGTGRGNTEAFF.

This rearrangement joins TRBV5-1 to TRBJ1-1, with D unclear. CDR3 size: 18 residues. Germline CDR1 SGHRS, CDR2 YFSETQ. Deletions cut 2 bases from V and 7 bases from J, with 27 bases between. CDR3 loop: CASSLKQLGRPVIGEAFF. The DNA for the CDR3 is TGCGCCAGCAGCTTAAAACAATTGGGGAGGCCAGTAATAGGTGAAGCTTTCTTT. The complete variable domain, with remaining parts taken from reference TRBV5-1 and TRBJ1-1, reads KAGVTQTPRYLIKTRGQQVTLSCSPISGHRSVSWYQQTPGQGLQFLFEYFSETQRNKGNFPGRFSGRQFSNSRSEMNVSTLELGDSALYLCASSLKQLGRPVIGEAFFGQGTRLTVV.

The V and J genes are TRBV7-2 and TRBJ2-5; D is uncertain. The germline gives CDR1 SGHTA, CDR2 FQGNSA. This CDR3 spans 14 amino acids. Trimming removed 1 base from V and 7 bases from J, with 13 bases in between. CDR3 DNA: TGTGCCAGCAGCTTAGGAACTACCTCCCGGACCCAGTACTTC. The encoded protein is CASSLGTTSRTQYF.

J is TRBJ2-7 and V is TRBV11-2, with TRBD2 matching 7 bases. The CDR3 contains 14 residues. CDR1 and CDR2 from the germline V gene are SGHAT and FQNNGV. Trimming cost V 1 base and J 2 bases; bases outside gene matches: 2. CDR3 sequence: CASSLARETYEQYF. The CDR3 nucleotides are TGTGCCAGCAGCTTAGCGCGGGAGACCTACGAGCAGTACTTC.

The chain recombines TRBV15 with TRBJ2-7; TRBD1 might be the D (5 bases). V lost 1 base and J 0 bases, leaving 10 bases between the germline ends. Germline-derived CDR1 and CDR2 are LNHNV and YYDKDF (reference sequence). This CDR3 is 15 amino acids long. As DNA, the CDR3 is TGTGCCACCAGCAGAGGCAGGGTATTCTCCTACGAGCAGTACTTC. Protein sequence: CATSRGRVFSYEQYF.

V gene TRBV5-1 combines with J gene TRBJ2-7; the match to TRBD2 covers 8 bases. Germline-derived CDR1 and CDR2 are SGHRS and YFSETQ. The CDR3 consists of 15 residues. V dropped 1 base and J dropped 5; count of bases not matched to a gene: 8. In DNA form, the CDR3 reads TGCGCCAGCAGCTTGCCCGGGAGGGCCCGGGACGAGCAGTACTTC. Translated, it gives CASSLPGRARDEQYF.

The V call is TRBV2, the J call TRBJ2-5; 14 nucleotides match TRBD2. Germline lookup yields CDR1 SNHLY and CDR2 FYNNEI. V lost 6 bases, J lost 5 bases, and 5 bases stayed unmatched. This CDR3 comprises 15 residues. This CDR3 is CASSGTSGGVETQYF. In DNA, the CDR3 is TGTGCCAGCAGCGGGACTAGCGGGGGTGTTGAGACCCAGTACTTC.

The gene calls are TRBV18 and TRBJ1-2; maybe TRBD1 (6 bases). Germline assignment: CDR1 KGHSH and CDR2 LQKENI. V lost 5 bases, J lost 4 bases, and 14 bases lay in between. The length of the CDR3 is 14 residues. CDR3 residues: CASSAGELSYGYTF. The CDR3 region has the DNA TGTGCCAGCTCAGCAGGGGAATTGAGCTATGGCTACACCTTC.

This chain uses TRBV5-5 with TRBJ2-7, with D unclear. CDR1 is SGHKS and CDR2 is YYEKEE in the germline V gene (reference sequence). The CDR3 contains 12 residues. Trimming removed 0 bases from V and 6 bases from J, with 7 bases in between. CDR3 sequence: CASSLGGFEQYF. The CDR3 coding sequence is TGTGCCAGCAGCTTGGGAGGTTTCGAGCAGTACTTC.

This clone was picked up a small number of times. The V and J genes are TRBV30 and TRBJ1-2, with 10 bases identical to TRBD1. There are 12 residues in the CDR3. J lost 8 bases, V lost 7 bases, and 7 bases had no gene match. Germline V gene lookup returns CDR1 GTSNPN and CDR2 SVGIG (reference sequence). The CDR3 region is CAYHGQGGGYTF. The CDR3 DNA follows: TGTGCCTACCACGGACAGGGGGGCGGCTACACCTTC.

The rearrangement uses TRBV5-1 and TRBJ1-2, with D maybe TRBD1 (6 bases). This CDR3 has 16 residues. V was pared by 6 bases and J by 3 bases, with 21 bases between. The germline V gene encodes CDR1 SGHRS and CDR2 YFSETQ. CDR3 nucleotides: TGCGCCAGCACCTACGACTTCAACAGGGTAGACTATGGCTACACCTTC. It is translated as CASTYDFNRVDYGYTF.